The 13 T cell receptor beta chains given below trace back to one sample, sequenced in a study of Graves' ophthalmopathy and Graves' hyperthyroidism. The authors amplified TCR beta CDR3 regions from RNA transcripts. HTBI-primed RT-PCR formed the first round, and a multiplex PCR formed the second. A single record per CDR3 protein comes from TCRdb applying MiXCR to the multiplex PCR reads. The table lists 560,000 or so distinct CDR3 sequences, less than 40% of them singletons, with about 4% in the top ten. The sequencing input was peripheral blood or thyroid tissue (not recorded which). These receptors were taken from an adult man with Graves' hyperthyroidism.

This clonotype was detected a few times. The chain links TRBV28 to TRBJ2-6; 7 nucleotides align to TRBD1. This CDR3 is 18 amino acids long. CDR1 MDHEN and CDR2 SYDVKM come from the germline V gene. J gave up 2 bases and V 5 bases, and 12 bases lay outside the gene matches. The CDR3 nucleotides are TGTGCCAGCAGTCCCTTCTACCTCACAGGGGCTGGGGCCAACGTCCTGACTTTC. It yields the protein CASSPFYLTGAGANVLTF.

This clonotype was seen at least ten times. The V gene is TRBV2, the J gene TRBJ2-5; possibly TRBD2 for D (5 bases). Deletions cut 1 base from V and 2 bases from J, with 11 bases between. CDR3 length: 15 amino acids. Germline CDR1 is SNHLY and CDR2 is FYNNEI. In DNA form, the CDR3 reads TGTGCCAGCAGTGAAGGGGGAGCCTCTCAAGAGACCCAGTACTTC. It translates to CASSEGGASQETQYF.

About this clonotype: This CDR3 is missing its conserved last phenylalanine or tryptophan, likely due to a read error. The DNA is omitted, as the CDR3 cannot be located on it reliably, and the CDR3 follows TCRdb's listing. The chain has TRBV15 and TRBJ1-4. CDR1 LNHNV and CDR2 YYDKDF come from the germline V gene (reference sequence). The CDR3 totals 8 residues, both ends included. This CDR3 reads CATGRAGV.

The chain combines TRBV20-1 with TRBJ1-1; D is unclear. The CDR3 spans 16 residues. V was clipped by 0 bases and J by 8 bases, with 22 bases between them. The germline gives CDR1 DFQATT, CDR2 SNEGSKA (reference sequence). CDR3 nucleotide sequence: TGCAGTGCTAGAGATTTCCTCAGCGGTGAAACCGGGGAAGCTTTCTTT. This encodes CSARDFLSGETGEAFF.

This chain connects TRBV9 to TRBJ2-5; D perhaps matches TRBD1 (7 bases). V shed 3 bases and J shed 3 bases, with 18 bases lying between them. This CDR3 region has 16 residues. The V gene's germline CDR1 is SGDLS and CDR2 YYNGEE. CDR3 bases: TGTGCCAGCAGCGGCCCAGGGGGGACAGACAAAGAGACCCAGTACTTC. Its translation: CASSGPGGTDKETQYF.

The CDR3, as DNA: TGTGCCAGCAGTGGGGGGCTTACCAATCAGCCCCAGCATTTT. It encodes CASSGGLTNQPQHF. The V call is TRBV27, the J call TRBJ1-5, with D possibly matching TRBD1 (6 bases). CDR1 MNHEY and CDR2 SMNVEV come from the germline V gene (reference sequence). V was shortened by 5 bases and J by 3 bases, with 11 bases between the two germline ends. The CDR3 extends over 14 amino acids.

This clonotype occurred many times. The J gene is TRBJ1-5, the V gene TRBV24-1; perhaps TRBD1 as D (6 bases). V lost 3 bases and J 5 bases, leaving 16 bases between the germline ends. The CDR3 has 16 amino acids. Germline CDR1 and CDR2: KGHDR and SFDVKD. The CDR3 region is CATSDPKGGSDQPQHF. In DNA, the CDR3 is TGTGCCACCAGTGATCCCAAGGGGGGCAGCGATCAGCCCCAGCATTTT.

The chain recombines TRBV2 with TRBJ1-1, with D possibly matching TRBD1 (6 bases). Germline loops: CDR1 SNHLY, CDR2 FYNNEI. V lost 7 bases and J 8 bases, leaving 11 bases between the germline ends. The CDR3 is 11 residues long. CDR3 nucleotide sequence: TGTGCCAGCAACAGGGCCACCGAAGCTTTCTTT. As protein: CASNRATEAFF. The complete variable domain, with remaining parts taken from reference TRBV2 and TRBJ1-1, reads EPEVTQTPSHQVTQMGQEVILRCVPISNHLYFYWYRQILGQKVEFLVSFYNNEISEKSEIFDDQFSVERPDGSNFTLKIRSTKLEDSAMYFCASNRATEAFFGQGTRLTVV.

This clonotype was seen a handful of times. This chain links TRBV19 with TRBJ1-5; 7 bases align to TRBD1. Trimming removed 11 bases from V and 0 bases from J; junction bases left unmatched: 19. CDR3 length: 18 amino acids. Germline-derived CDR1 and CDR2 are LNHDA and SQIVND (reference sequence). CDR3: CAWRGAGPGQHSNQPQHF. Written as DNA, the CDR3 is TGTGCCTGGAGAGGTGCCGGGCCGGGACAGCATAGCAATCAGCCCCAGCATTTT.

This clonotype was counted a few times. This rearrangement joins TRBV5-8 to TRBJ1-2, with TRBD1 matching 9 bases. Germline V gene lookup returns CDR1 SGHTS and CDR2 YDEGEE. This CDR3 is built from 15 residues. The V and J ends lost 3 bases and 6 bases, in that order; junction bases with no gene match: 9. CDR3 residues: CASSSIKQGADGYTF. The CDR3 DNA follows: TGTGCCAGCAGCTCGATAAAACAGGGGGCAGATGGCTACACCTTC.

The DNA for the CDR3 is TGTGCCAGCAGTGAAGCTAGGGTTGGAGGTTCACCCCTCCACTTT. The encoded protein is CASSEARVGGSPLHF. J is TRBJ1-6 and V is TRBV6-1; D uncertain. Germline CDR1 is MNHNS and CDR2 is SASEGT. V shed 0 bases and J shed 9 bases, with 12 bases lying between them. The CDR3 totals 15 residues.

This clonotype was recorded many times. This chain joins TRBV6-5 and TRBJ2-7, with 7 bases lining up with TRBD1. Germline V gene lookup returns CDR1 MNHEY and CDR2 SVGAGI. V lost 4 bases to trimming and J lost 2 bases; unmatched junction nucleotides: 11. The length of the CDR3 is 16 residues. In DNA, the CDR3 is TGTGCCAGCAGTTCTCACGTGACAGGGCGGACCTACGAGCAGTACTTC. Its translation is CASSSHVTGRTYEQYF.

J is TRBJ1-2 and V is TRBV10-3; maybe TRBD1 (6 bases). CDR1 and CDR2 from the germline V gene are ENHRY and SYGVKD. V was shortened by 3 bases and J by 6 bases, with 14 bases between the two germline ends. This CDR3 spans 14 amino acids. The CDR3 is CAISDPVNRDGYTF. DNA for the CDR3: TGTGCCATCAGTGACCCAGTGAACAGGGATGGCTACACCTTC.